These 17 T cell receptor beta chains originate from one sample sequenced in a study of chemoradiotherapy in HPV16-positive cancers. Clones were sequenced by immunoSEQ multiplex PCR, and TCRdb holds only the in-frame ones, with some missing. This table holds more than 15,000 clones, roughly 79% found once. This sample was obtained from a patient who underwent chemoradiotherapy. The origin of the receptors is a human donor with HPV-associated anogenital cancer.

This chain links TRBV5-4 with TRBJ2-2, with a tentative D call TRBD1 (5 bases). Trimming shortened V by 0 bases and J by 5 bases, and 5 bases separated the two germline ends. Germline loops: CDR1 SGHNT, CDR2 YYREEE (reference sequence). CDR3 length: 13 residues. This CDR3 reads CASSLDRTGELFF. CDR3 nucleotide sequence: TGTGCCAGCAGCTTGGACAGGACCGGGGAGCTGTTTTTT.

This chain connects TRBV2 to TRBJ2-7; D is perhaps TRBD2 (5 bases). CDR3 size: 12 residues. Between the trimmed V and J ends, which lost 6 bases and 3 bases, there was a span of 9 bases. Per the germline V gene, CDR1 is SNHLY and CDR2 is FYNNEI. CDR3 region: CASRWELYEQYF. The DNA for the CDR3 is TGTGCCAGCAGGTGGGAGCTCTACGAGCAGTACTTC.

The count of this clone is one. This chain uses TRBV7-8 with TRBJ2-7, with 8 bases identical to TRBD1. This CDR3 has 17 residues. From germline, CDR1 is SGHVS and CDR2 FQNEAQ. V shed 6 bases and J 0 bases; nucleotides not matched to a gene: 13. CDR3 sequence reads: CASSSARRDRPSYEQYF. The CDR3 nucleotides are TGTGCCAGCAGTTCCGCACGCCGGGACAGGCCCTCCTACGAGCAGTACTTC.

The chain carries TRBV30 and TRBJ1-2; tentative D call: TRBD1 (5 bases). The CDR3 covers 17 residues. Germline V CDR1 and CDR2: GTSNPN, SVGIG (reference sequence). V gave up 0 bases and J gave up 3 bases, with 20 bases separating them. The CDR3 protein is CAWSVYTGRPEYYGYTF. The CDR3, as DNA: TGTGCCTGGAGTGTCTATACGGGACGCCCGGAGTACTATGGCTACACCTTC.

This chain uses TRBV19 with TRBJ1-5, with 7 bases matching TRBD1. There are 17 residues in the CDR3. V gave up 6 bases and J gave up 1 base; unmatched junction bases: 12. Germline CDR1 and CDR2: LNHDA and SQIVND (reference sequence). The CDR3 protein is CASRSQGTVRSNQPQHF. The CDR3 nucleotides are TGTGCCAGTAGAAGCCAGGGGACAGTGAGAAGCAATCAGCCCCAGCATTTT.

The rearrangement links TRBV6-5 to TRBJ2-2, with TRBD1 as a possible D gene (5 bases). In germline, CDR1 is MNHEY, CDR2 SVGAGI. V was shortened by 2 bases and J by 5 bases, with 6 bases between the two germline ends. The CDR3 has 13 residues. The CDR3 DNA reads TGTGCCAGCAGTTACCCAGGGACCGGGGAGCTGTTTTTT. It encodes CASSYPGTGELFF.

There are a few counts of this clone. This chain's CDR3 is CASSLSVNTEAFF. The CDR3 DNA is TGTGCCAGCAGCTTATCGGTGAACACTGAAGCTTTCTTT. The V and J genes are TRBV7-6 and TRBJ1-1; D unclear. V lost 2 bases and J 0 bases, leaving 4 bases between the germline ends. This CDR3 comprises 13 residues. The germline V gene encodes CDR1 SGHVS and CDR2 FNYEAQ.

The chain couples TRBV7-9 to TRBJ2-1; 7 nucleotides align to TRBD2. The CDR3 spans 15 residues. The V segment lost 4 bases and the J segment 10 bases; nucleotides outside the gene matches: 13. Germline values: CDR1 SEHNR, CDR2 FQNEAQ (reference sequence). CDR3 region: CASSSLSGLSREQFF. The CDR3 coding sequence is TGTGCCAGCAGCTCCCTTAGCGGGCTCTCTCGGGAGCAGTTCTTC.

This chain links TRBV2 with TRBJ2-7; TRBD2 matches at 12 bases. From germline, CDR1 is SNHLY and CDR2 FYNNEI. This CDR3 spans 14 amino acids. V gave up 5 bases and J gave up 3 bases; unmatched junction bases: 2. This chain's CDR3 is CASSRTSGNYEQYF. DNA of the CDR3: TGTGCCAGCAGTCGGACTAGCGGGAACTACGAGCAGTACTTC.

The V gene is TRBV14, the J gene TRBJ1-1; D might be TRBD1 (5 bases). This CDR3 spans 12 amino acids. The germline V gene has CDR1 SGHDN and CDR2 FVKESK. The germline V and J ends were trimmed by 4 bases and 7 bases, with 10 bases remaining between them. The CDR3 nucleotides are TGTGCCAGCAGCCGAAGAAGGGGTGAAGCTTTCTTT. As protein: CASSRRRGEAFF.

The chain couples TRBV30 to TRBJ2-5; D not resolved. Germline V CDR1 and CDR2: GTSNPN, SVGIG (reference sequence). The CDR3 consists of 12 residues. Deletions cut 3 bases from V and 0 bases from J, with 5 bases between. In nucleotides, the CDR3 is TGTGCCTGGAGAAGGGACCAAGAGACCCAGTACTTC. This sequence encodes CAWRRDQETQYF.

The CDR3 DNA follows: TGTGCCAGTAGTGTCTGGAAAGCGGGGCACACAGATACGCAGTATTTT. It codes for CASSVWKAGHTDTQYF. This chain connects TRBV19 to TRBJ2-3; 7 bases fit TRBD2. CDR1 and CDR2 (germline): LNHDA, SQIVND (reference sequence). CDR3 length equals 16 residues. With 5 bases clipped from V and 2 bases from J, the junction kept 10 bases outside the gene matches.

V is TRBV28 and J is TRBJ1-3, with D unresolved. Trimming pared 2 bases from V and 0 bases from J, leaving 11 bases between. This CDR3 has 16 residues. The germline V gene encodes CDR1 MDHEN and CDR2 SYDVKM. CDR3 bases: TGTGCCAGCAGTTTAATGGCAGCCGTCTCTGGAAACACCATATATTTT. Translated: CASSLMAAVSGNTIYF. Drawing the rest from reference TRBV28 and TRBJ1-3, the complete variable domain is DVKVTQSSRYLVKRTGEKVFLECVQDMDHENMFWYRQDPGLGLRLIYFSYDVKMKEKGDIPEGYSVSREKKERFSLILESASTNQTSMYLCASSLMAAVSGNTIYFGEGSWLTVV.

The rearrangement uses TRBV7-3 and TRBJ1-3; D may be TRBD1 (6 bases). V lost 5 bases to trimming and J lost 2 bases, with 13 bases between them. The CDR3 is 15 residues long. The germline V gene has CDR1 SGHTA and CDR2 FQGTGA. CDR3 region: CASSRTDFTGNTIYF. CDR3 sequence (DNA): TGTGCCAGCAGCCGGACAGACTTCACTGGAAACACCATATATTTT. Combining the CDR3 with reference TRBV7-3 and TRBJ1-3 gives the whole variable domain GAGVSQTPSNKVTEKGKYVELRCDPISGHTALYWYRQSLGQGPEFLIYFQGTGAADDSGLPNDRFFAVRPEGSVSTLKIQRTERGDSAVYLCASSRTDFTGNTIYFGEGSWLTVV.

V is TRBV19 and J is TRBJ2-7; TRBD2 agrees at 11 bases. The V gene's germline CDR1 is LNHDA and CDR2 SQIVND (reference sequence). J lost 5 bases, V lost 2 bases, and 8 bases had no gene match. This CDR3 contains 16 residues. Written as DNA, the CDR3 is TGTGCCAGTAGTATAAGTAGCGGGGGGGCCAGTGACGAGCAGTACTTC. Its protein is CASSISSGGASDEQYF. Full variable domain (remainder filled in from reference TRBV19 and TRBJ2-7): DGGITQSPKYLFRKEGQNVTLSCEQNLNHDAMYWYRQDPGQGLRLIYYSQIVNDFQKGDIAEGYSVSREKKESFPLTVTSAQKNPTAFYLCASSISSGGASDEQYFGPGTRLTVT.

This chain joins TRBV4-1 and TRBJ1-6; 7 bases agree with TRBD1. Germline loops: CDR1 MGHRA, CDR2 YSYEKL. The CDR3 consists of 16 residues. J gave up 8 bases and V 0 bases, and 7 bases lay outside the gene matches. The CDR3 sequence: CASSQELGQLYSPLHF. Written as DNA, the CDR3 is TGCGCCAGCAGCCAAGAACTGGGACAGTTGTATTCACCCCTCCACTTT.

The CDR3 is CASSNGAYEQYF. The CDR3 DNA is TGTGCCAGTAGTAACGGGGCCTACGAGCAGTACTTC. The chain has TRBV19 and TRBJ2-5; the D gene is possibly TRBD2 (5 bases). The assigned J gene may be wrong: the sequence end matches TRBJ2-7 better. Germline CDR1 and CDR2: LNHDA and SQIVND (reference sequence). The CDR3 consists of 12 residues.